This T cell receptor beta chain was profiled in a study of blood T cells in healthy people across ages. It was with a sample-barcoded 5' primer and a J-beta primer mix that a second PCR of roughly 7 to 11 cycles was run. TCRdb ran MiXCR on the 5' RACE reads and lists one entry per CDR3 protein. The sample records some 1.6 million distinct CDR3 sequences, roughly 32% being singletons. In its sample, this clonotype was seen a few times. The target antigen is unknown. Relative to the germline gene, one junction end is altered; a read error may explain this. Germline V gene data show CDR1 as MNHEY and CDR2 as SVGEGT. This CDR3 is 16 amino acids long. Notes on the study in general: Estimated diversity, derived from one million T cells, was regarded as an underestimate. A strong correlation between TCR beta diversity and naive T cell percentage was seen.

The chain employs TRBV6-2 or TRBV6-3 and TRBJ2-1; 9 bases line up with TRBD1. The sequence was collected from a woman in her thirties in good health. The sequenced sample consisted of blood. The CDR3 coding sequence is TGTGCCAGCAGTTACTCTCCACAGGGGGCCTACAATGAGCGGTTCTTC. Translation gives CASSYSPQGAYNERFF.